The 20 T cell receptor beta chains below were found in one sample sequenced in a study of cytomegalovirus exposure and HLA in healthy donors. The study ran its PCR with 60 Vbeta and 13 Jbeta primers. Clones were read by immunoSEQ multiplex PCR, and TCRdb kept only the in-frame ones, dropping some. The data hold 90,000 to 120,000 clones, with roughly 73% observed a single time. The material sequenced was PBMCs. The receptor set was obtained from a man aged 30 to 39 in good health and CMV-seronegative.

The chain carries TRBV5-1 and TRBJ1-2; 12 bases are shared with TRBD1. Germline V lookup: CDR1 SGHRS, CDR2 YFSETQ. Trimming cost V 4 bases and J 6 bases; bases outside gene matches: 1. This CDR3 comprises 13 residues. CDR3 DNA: TGCGCCAGCAGCGGGACAGGGGGCAATGGCTACACCTTC. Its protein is CASSGTGGNGYTF.

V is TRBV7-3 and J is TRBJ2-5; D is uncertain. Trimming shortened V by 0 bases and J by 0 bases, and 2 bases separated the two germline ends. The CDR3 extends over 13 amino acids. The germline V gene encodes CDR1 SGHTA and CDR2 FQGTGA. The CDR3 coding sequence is TGTGCCAGCAGCTTAACCAACCAAGAGACCCAGTACTTC. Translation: CASSLTNQETQYF.

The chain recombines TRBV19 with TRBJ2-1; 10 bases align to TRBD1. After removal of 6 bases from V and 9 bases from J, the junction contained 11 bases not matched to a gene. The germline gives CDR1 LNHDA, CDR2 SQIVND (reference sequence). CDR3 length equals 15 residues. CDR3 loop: CASRQTGTGASEQFF. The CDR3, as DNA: TGTGCCAGTAGGCAAACCGGGACAGGGGCCAGTGAGCAGTTCTTC.

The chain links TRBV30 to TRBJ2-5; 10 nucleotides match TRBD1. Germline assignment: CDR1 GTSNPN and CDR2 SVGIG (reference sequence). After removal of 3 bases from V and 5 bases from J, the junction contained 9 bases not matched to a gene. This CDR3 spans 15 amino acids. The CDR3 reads CAWSLRQGARETQYF. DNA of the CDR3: TGTGCCTGGAGCCTCAGACAGGGGGCGCGGGAGACCCAGTACTTC. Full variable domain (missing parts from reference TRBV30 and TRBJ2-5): SQTIHQWPATLVQPVGSPLSLECTVEGTSNPNLYWYRQAAGRGLQLLFYSVGIGQISSEVPQNLSASRPQDRQFILSSKKLLLSDSGFYLCAWSLRQGARETQYFGPGTRLLVL.

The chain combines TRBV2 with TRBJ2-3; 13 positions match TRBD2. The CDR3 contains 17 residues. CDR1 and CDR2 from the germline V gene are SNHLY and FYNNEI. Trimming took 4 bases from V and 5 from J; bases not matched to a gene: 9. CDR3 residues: CASSGGTSGGAVDTQYF. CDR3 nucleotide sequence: TGTGCCAGCAGTGGAGGCACTAGCGGGGGGGCCGTAGATACGCAGTATTTT.

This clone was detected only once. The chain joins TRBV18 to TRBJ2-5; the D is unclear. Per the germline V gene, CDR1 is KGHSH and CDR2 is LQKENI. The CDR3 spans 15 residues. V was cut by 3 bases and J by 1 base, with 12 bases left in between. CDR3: CASSPADIFQETQYF. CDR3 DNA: TGTGCCAGCTCACCGGCGGATATTTTCCAAGAGACCCAGTACTTC.

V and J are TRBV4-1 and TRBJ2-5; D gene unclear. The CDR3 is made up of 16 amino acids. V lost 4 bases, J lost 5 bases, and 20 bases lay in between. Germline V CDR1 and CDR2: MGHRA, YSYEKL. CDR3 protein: CASSLVVSALPETQYF. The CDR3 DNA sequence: TGCGCCAGCAGCCTCGTGGTGAGCGCCCTACCGGAGACCCAGTACTTC.

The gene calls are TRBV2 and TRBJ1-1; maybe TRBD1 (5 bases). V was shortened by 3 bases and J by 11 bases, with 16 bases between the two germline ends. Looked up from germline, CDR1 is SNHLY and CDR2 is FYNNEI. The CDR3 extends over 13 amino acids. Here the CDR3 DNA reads TGTGCCAGCAGTGAGGGGGGAGCCTTTAGGGCTTTCTTT. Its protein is CASSEGGAFRAFF.

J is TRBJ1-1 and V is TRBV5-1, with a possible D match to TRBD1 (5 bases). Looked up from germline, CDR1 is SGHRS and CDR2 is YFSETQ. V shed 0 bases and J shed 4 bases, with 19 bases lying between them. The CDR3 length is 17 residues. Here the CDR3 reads CASSLGLRDGRGTEAFF. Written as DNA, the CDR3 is TGCGCCAGCAGCTTGGGGCTCCGGGACGGGCGGGGCACTGAAGCTTTCTTT.

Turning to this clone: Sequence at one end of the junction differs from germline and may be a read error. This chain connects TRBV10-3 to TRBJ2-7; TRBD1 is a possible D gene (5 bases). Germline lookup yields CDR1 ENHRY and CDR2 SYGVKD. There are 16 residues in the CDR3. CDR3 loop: CAISDPTGYRSYGQYF. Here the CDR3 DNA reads TGTGCCATCAGTGACCCTACAGGATACCGCTCCTACGGGCAGTACTTC.

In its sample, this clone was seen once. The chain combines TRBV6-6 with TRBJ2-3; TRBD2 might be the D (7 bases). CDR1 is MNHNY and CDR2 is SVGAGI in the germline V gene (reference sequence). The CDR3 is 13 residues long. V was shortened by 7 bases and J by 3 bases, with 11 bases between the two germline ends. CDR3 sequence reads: CASKGEGTDTQYF. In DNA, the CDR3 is TGTGCCAGCAAGGGGGAGGGTACAGATACGCAGTATTTT.

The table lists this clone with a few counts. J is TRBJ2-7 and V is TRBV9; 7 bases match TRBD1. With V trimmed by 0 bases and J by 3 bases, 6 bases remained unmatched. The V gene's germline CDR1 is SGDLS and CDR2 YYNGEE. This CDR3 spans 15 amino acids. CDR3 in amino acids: CASSVAGTEDYEQYF. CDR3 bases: TGTGCCAGCAGCGTAGCCGGGACAGAGGACTACGAGCAGTACTTC. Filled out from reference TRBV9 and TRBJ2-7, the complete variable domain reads DSGVTQTPKHLITATGQRVTLRCSPRSGDLSVYWYQQSLDQGLQFLIQYYNGEERAKGNILERFSAQQFPDLHSELNLSSLELGDSALYFCASSVAGTEDYEQYFGPGTRLTVT.

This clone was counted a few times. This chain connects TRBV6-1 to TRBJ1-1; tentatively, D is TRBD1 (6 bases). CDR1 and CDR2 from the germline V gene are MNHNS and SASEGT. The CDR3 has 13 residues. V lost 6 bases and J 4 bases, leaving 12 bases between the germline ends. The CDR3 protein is CASSTGSGTEAFF. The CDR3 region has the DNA TGTGCCAGCAGCACAGGGAGTGGCACTGAAGCTTTCTTT.

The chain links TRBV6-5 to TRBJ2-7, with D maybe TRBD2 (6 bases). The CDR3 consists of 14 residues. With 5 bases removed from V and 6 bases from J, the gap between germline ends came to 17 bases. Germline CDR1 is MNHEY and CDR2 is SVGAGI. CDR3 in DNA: TGTGCCAGCAGTCCCGAACTAAGGGGAGGCGAGCAGTACTTC. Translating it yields CASSPELRGGEQYF.

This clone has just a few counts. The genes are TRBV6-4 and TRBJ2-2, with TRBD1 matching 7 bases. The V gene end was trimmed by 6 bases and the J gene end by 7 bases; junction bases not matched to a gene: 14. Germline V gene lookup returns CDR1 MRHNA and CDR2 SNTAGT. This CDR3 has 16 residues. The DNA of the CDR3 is TGTGCCAGCAGCATGACAGGGAGTGGGATTGGCGGGGAGCTGTTTTTT. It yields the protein CASSMTGSGIGGELFF.

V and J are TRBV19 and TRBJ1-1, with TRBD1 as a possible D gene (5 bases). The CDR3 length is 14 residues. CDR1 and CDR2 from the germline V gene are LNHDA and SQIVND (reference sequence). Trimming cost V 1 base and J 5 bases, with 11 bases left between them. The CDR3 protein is CASSIAGGWTEAFF. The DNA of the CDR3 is TGTGCCAGTAGTATAGCGGGGGGTTGGACTGAAGCTTTCTTT.

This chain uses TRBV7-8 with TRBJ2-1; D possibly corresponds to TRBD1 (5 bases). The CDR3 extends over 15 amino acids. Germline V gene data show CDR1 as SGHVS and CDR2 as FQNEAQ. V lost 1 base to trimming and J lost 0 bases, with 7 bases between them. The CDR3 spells CASSLGDSSYNEQFF. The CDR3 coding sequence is TGTGCCAGCAGCTTAGGAGACAGCTCCTACAATGAGCAGTTCTTC.

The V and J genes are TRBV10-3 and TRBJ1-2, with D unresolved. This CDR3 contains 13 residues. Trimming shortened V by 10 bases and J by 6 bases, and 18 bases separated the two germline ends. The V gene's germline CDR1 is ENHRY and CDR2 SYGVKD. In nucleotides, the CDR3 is TGTGCCACAAGGACTGCCCTCGTCGATGGCTACACCTTC. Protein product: CATRTALVDGYTF.

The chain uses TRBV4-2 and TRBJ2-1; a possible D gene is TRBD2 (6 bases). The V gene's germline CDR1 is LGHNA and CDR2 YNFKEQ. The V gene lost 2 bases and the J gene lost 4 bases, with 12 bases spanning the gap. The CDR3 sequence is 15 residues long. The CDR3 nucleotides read TGTGCCAGCAGCCAAATTTTCGGGACTTACAATGAGCAGTTCTTC. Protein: CASSQIFGTYNEQFF.

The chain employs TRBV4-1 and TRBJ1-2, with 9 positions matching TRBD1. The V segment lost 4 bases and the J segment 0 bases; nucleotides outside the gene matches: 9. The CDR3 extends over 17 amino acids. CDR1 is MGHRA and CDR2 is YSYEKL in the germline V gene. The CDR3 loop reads CASSLRDRDISNYGYTF. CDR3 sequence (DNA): TGCGCCAGCAGCCTCCGGGACAGGGACATTTCTAACTATGGCTACACCTTC.